This entry concerns a single TCR beta chain. This specimen belongs to a study of cytotoxic CD8 clonotypes in ibrutinib-treated CLL. The CDR3 is 15 amino acids. With V trimmed by 0 bases and J by 7 bases, 4 bases remained unmatched. Germline loops: CDR1 SGHDT, CDR2 YYEEEE. TCRdb keeps only in-frame clones here, not all; method: immunoSEQ multiplex PCR. The table records some 130,000 clones, 80% to 90% of them present only once. This clonotype was sampled from a human donor with chronic lymphocytic leukemia. The chain links TRBV5-6 to TRBJ2-3; 11 bases are shared with TRBD2. This sample comprised PBMCs, obtained after 24 months of ibrutinib treatment. The CDR3 DNA follows: TGTGCCAGCAGCTTGGGTGGGACTAGCGGCAATACGCAGTATTTT. It codes for CASSLGGTSGNTQYF. The full variable domain, its missing parts supplied by reference TRBV5-6 and TRBJ2-3, is DAGVTQSPTHLIKTRGQQVTLRCSPKSGHDTVSWYQQALGQGPQFIFQYYEEEERQRGNFPDRFSGHQFPNYSSELNVNALLLGDSALYLCASSLGGTSGNTQYFGPGTRLTVL.